The 23 T cell receptor beta chains given below trace back to one sample, sequenced in a study of shared clonotypes between healthy human individuals (dated by TCRdb to the early 2020s). The library came from the immunoSEQ multiplex PCR assay. TCRdb holds this immuneACCESS table with in-frame rearrangements only. Some clones are missing; in checked studies, unresolved V genes explain under half, and the rest has no known cause. The sample records about 2.3 million clones, approximately 95% of which are singletons. The ten largest clonotypes hold about 0.39% of the sample. The sequencing input was naive CD4+ T cells from PBMCs. The cell subset or site label, as the study defines it: CD45RA+ positively selected. The source of these receptors is a man between 18 and 35 years old in good health. Some clones in this sample may be carry-over from other donors' samples.

The CDR3 loop reads CASTSTSGDSYEQYF. CDR3 nucleotides: TGTGCCAGCACGTCGACTAGCGGCGACTCCTACGAGCAGTACTTC. This sequence joins TRBV4-2 and TRBJ2-7, with 9 bases that match TRBD2. The germline V gene encodes CDR1 LGHNA and CDR2 YNFKEQ. This CDR3 contains 15 residues. Losses at the gene ends were 7 bases for V and 0 bases for J; bases not matched to a gene: 7.

V gene TRBV14 combines with J gene TRBJ2-1; 9 nucleotides agree with TRBD2. Trimming took 0 bases from V and 3 from J; bases not matched to a gene: 6. Germline V lookup: CDR1 SGHDN, CDR2 FVKESK. The CDR3 loop spans 17 amino acids. The chain's CDR3 is CASSQEIAGEGYNEQFF. Written as DNA, the CDR3 is TGTGCCAGCAGCCAAGAAATAGCGGGAGAGGGCTACAATGAGCAGTTCTTC.

V usage is TRBV14 and J usage is TRBJ1-1, with 7 nucleotides matching TRBD1. Germline lookup yields CDR1 SGHDN and CDR2 FVKESK. The CDR3 has 16 residues. V dropped 4 bases and J dropped 2; count of bases not matched to a gene: 10. The CDR3 sequence is CASSLRQGVVNTEAFF. In DNA form, the CDR3 reads TGTGCCAGCAGCCTTCGACAGGGAGTTGTAAACACTGAAGCTTTCTTT.

The chain is built from TRBV28 and TRBJ1-2, with unresolved D. In germline, CDR1 is MDHEN, CDR2 SYDVKM. The CDR3 has 13 amino acids. Between the trimmed V and J ends, which lost 5 bases and 2 bases, there was a span of 9 bases. The CDR3 DNA reads as TGTGCCAGCAGTACGGGCAGGAACTATGGCTACACCTTC. Its protein is CASSTGRNYGYTF.

As for this clone: Other DNA variants within this sample encode the same CDR3. The V and J genes are TRBV29-1 and TRBJ1-1; TRBD1 agrees at 10 bases. The germline gives CDR1 SQVTM, CDR2 ANQGSEA. The V gene end was trimmed by 6 bases and the J gene end by 3 bases; junction bases not matched to a gene: 1. The CDR3 totals 12 residues. The CDR3 DNA follows: TGCAGCGTGGGGACAGGGGACACTGAAGCTTTCTTT. It yields the protein CSVGTGDTEAFF.

The rearrangement links TRBV7-3 to TRBJ2-7; D is ambiguous. Germline CDR1 is SGHTA and CDR2 is FQGTGA. Deletions cut 5 bases from V and 3 bases from J, with 11 bases between. This CDR3 has 13 amino acids. The CDR3 DNA reads as TGTGCCAGCAGCCGCCCCGACTTCTACGAGCAGTACTTC. It translates to CASSRPDFYEQYF. The variable domain in full, completed from reference TRBV7-3 and TRBJ2-7, reads GAGVSQTPSNKVTEKGKYVELRCDPISGHTALYWYRQSLGQGPEFLIYFQGTGAADDSGLPNDRFFAVRPEGSVSTLKIQRTERGDSAVYLCASSRPDFYEQYFGPGTRLTVT.

This clone has a handful of counts. The CDR3 DNA is TGTGCCACCCACCCAGCGGGGAACCAAGAGACCCAGTACTTC. Its protein is CATHPAGNQETQYF. The chain is built from TRBV6-6 and TRBJ2-5, with 7 bases that match TRBD2. Germline V gene lookup returns CDR1 MNHNY and CDR2 SVGAGI (reference sequence). CDR3 length equals 14 residues. Unmatched junction bases numbered 8, after V lost 10 bases and J lost 0 bases.

V usage is TRBV28 and J usage is TRBJ1-5; D uncertain. Deletions cut 9 bases from V and 7 bases from J, with 16 bases between. This CDR3 is 13 amino acids long. Germline CDR1 and CDR2: MDHEN and SYDVKM. The CDR3 sequence: CASHSGVDQPQHF. The CDR3 nucleotides read TGTGCCAGTCATTCCGGGGTGGACCAGCCCCAGCATTTT. The full variable domain, completed using reference TRBV28 and TRBJ1-5, is DVKVTQSSRYLVKRTGEKVFLECVQDMDHENMFWYRQDPGLGLRLIYFSYDVKMKEKGDIPEGYSVSREKKERFSLILESASTNQTSMYLCASHSGVDQPQHFGDGTRLSIL.

The chain carries TRBV29-1 and TRBJ2-1, with 7 bases matching TRBD2. CDR1 is SQVTM, CDR2 ANQGSEA, per germline. CDR3 length equals 15 residues. Trimming removed 4 bases from V and 0 bases from J; junction bases left unmatched: 6. CDR3 nucleotides: TGCAGCGTTGTTGGCGGGAGTGTCTCCTACAATGAGCAGTTCTTC. This encodes CSVVGGSVSYNEQFF.

The chain couples TRBV19 to TRBJ2-7; D is perhaps TRBD2 (5 bases). The CDR3 length is 15 residues. Deletions cut 3 bases from V and 0 bases from J, with 12 bases between. Germline loops: CDR1 LNHDA, CDR2 SQIVND (reference sequence). CDR3 sequence: CASSIAGSDSYEQYF. CDR3 nucleotides: TGTGCCAGTAGTATTGCGGGCTCGGACTCCTACGAGCAGTACTTC.

V gene TRBV18 combines with J gene TRBJ2-1; 7 bases match TRBD1. With V trimmed by 2 bases and J by 1 base, 2 bases remained unmatched. This CDR3 spans 15 amino acids. CDR1 and CDR2 from the germline V gene are KGHSH and LQKENI. The CDR3 coding sequence is TGTGCCAGCTCACCAGGCAGGGGGTCCTACAATGAGCAGTTCTTC. This gives the protein CASSPGRGSYNEQFF.

The chain recombines TRBV30 with TRBJ1-5, with a possible D match to TRBD1 (5 bases). The CDR3 loop spans 15 amino acids. V gave up 3 bases and J gave up 6 bases, with 18 bases separating them. The germline CDR1 and CDR2 sequences are GTSNPN and SVGIG (reference sequence). CDR3: CAWSTGGRTGQPQHF. The DNA of the CDR3 is TGTGCCTGGAGCACGGGGGGGAGAACAGGTCAGCCCCAGCATTTT.

This chain's CDR3 is CASSLGGRSYEQYF. The CDR3 DNA reads as TGTGCCAGCAGCTTAGGGGGTAGGTCCTACGAGCAGTACTTC. This chain connects TRBV11-3 to TRBJ2-7; D not certain. This CDR3 spans 14 amino acids. CDR1 and CDR2 from the germline V gene are SGHNT and YENEEA. V was clipped by 1 base and J by 1 base, with 8 bases between them.

Concerning this clone: Different DNA sequences within this sample yield the same CDR3. This sequence joins TRBV29-1 and TRBJ2-3; a weak D match, TRBD2 (5 bases). CDR3 length: 10 residues. V was pared by 7 bases and J by 3 bases, with 5 bases between. Per germline, CDR1 SQVTM and CDR2 ANQGSEA. As DNA, the CDR3 is TGCAGCGCGGGGACAGATACGCAGTATTTT. The encoded protein is CSAGTDTQYF.

This clone was seen once. The rearrangement links TRBV5-1 to TRBJ2-2; D possibly uses TRBD1 or TRBD2 (6 bases each). Trimming stripped 1 base from V and 5 bases from J, with 18 bases between. CDR1 is SGHRS and CDR2 is YFSETQ in the germline V gene. The CDR3 totals 17 residues. The CDR3 spells CASSLKVARGGTGELFF. CDR3 nucleotide sequence: TGCGCCAGCAGCTTGAAAGTCGCCCGAGGGGGGACCGGGGAGCTGTTTTTT.

On this clone itself: The same CDR3 is also encoded by other DNA sequences in this sample. The chain employs TRBV18 and TRBJ2-7; TRBD2 aligns across 9 bases. Per germline, CDR1 KGHSH and CDR2 LQKENI. This CDR3 region has 15 residues. Trimming removed 0 bases from V and 4 bases from J; junction bases left unmatched: 4. DNA for the CDR3: TGTGCCAGCTCACCACCGGGACTAGCAGTATACGAGCAGTACTTC. It specifies CASSPPGLAVYEQYF.

This chain uses TRBV28 with TRBJ1-3; 12 bases agree with TRBD1. Trimming cost V 5 bases and J 9 bases; bases outside gene matches: 14. Germline values: CDR1 MDHEN, CDR2 SYDVKM. CDR3 length: 17 amino acids. The CDR3 spells CASSAPRDRGHRFTIYF. In nucleotides, the CDR3 is TGTGCCAGCAGTGCCCCCCGGGACAGGGGGCATCGTTTCACCATATATTTT. Full variable domain (missing parts from reference TRBV28 and TRBJ1-3): DVKVTQSSRYLVKRTGEKVFLECVQDMDHENMFWYRQDPGLGLRLIYFSYDVKMKEKGDIPEGYSVSREKKERFSLILESASTNQTSMYLCASSAPRDRGHRFTIYFGEGSWLTVV.

The chain employs TRBV7-2 and TRBJ1-1; the match to TRBD1 covers 7 bases. The CDR3 runs 13 residues. Per the germline V gene, CDR1 is SGHTA and CDR2 is FQGNSA. V shed 5 bases and J 4 bases; nucleotides not matched to a gene: 4. The CDR3 DNA follows: TGTGCCAGCAGCATTACAGGGGCCACTGAAGCTTTCTTT. Protein sequence: CASSITGATEAFF.

The V call is TRBV18, the J call TRBJ1-4; 8 positions match TRBD1. The V and J ends lost 4 bases and 2 bases, in that order; junction bases with no gene match: 6. CDR1 and CDR2 (germline): KGHSH, LQKENI. The CDR3 totals 16 residues. In nucleotides, the CDR3 is TGTGCCAGCTCACAACAAAGACAGGGGACTAATGAAAAACTGTTTTTT. Its translation is CASSQQRQGTNEKLFF.

The genes are TRBV29-1 and TRBJ1-2; D ambiguous. Germline V gene lookup returns CDR1 SQVTM and CDR2 ANQGSEA. This CDR3 spans 14 amino acids. Trimming shortened V by 3 bases and J by 4 bases, and 15 bases separated the two germline ends. CDR3 protein: CSVDRRGSPYGYTF. The CDR3 coding sequence is TGCAGCGTTGATAGACGAGGCAGCCCCTATGGCTACACCTTC.

Note on this clone: The sample has other DNA sequences that encode this CDR3 too. The CDR3 sequence: CASSFSAGNTEAFF. The CDR3 bases are TGCGCCAGCAGCTTCTCGGCAGGGAACACTGAAGCTTTCTTT. The V gene is TRBV5-1, the J gene TRBJ1-1; no clear D gene. This CDR3 contains 14 residues. Trimming took off 2 bases at V and 1 base at J, with 9 bases between the two ends. Germline V CDR1 and CDR2: SGHRS, YFSETQ.

There are a few counts of this clone. The J gene is TRBJ1-2, the V gene TRBV5-1; 8 bases align to TRBD1. V shed 0 bases, J shed 4 bases, and the junction held 5 bases outside the gene matches. The V gene's germline CDR1 is SGHRS and CDR2 YFSETQ. This CDR3 region has 15 residues. The CDR3 sequence: CASSLEQGELYGYTF. For the CDR3, the DNA is TGCGCCAGCAGCTTGGAACAGGGGGAGCTCTATGGCTACACCTTC.

J is TRBJ1-5 and V is TRBV28, with TRBD1 identical over 11 bases. The CDR3 consists of 18 residues. The V gene's germline CDR1 is MDHEN and CDR2 SYDVKM. Germline trimming cut 3 bases from V and 2 bases from J; bases unmatched to any gene: 9. The CDR3: CASSFHMWDRGGNQPQHF. For the CDR3, the DNA is TGTGCCAGCAGTTTCCATATGTGGGACAGGGGGGGCAATCAGCCCCAGCATTTT.